One and the same sample provided the 24 T cell receptor beta chains below, sequenced in a study of blood T cell repertoires in COVID-19. The protocol was immunoSEQ multiplex PCR, while the TCRdb copy is restricted to in-frame clones and leaves out a portion. This sample has 87,000 or so clones, with 88% found just once. The sequenced material came from peripheral blood. The receptor source for this set is a man older than 75 with acute or convalescent COVID-19.

V is TRBV27 and J is TRBJ1-2; TRBD1 aligns across 8 bases. The CDR3 length is 14 residues. CDR1 MNHEY and CDR2 SMNVEV come from the germline V gene (reference sequence). Germline trimming cut 6 bases from V and 2 bases from J; bases unmatched to any gene: 5. The CDR3 loop is CASREQGGNYGYTF. CDR3 bases: TGTGCCAGCAGAGAACAGGGGGGGAACTATGGCTACACCTTC.

The CDR3 nucleotides are TGCGCCAGCAGCCAAGGGGGGGGGCCCTCACGCTATGGCTACACCTTC. Amino acid sequence: CASSQGGGPSRYGYTF. V is TRBV4-1 and J is TRBJ1-2, with D possibly being TRBD1 (6 bases). CDR3 length: 16 amino acids. Germline V lookup: CDR1 MGHRA, CDR2 YSYEKL. V shed 1 base and J shed 4 bases, with 16 bases lying between them.

The rearrangement uses TRBV28 and TRBJ1-1; tentatively, D is TRBD1 (5 bases). From germline, CDR1 is MDHEN and CDR2 SYDVKM. With 3 bases removed from V and 0 bases from J, the gap between germline ends came to 14 bases. The CDR3 loop spans 16 amino acids. DNA of the CDR3: TGTGCCAGCAGTTTGTACAGGTTTAACATGAACACTGAAGCTTTCTTT. The encoded protein is CASSLYRFNMNTEAFF.

A remark on this clone: Mismatch with germline at one junction end may stem from a read error. The rearrangement joins TRBV2 to TRBJ1-6; D ambiguous. CDR1 is SNHLY and CDR2 is FYNNEI in the germline V gene. This CDR3 has 15 amino acids. Here the CDR3 reads CASSATRSSNSPLHF. The CDR3, as DNA: TGTGCCAGCAGTGCCACCAGGTCCTCTAATTCACCCCTCCACTTT.

The chain joins TRBV15 to TRBJ2-2, with D possibly being TRBD2 (6 bases). CDR1 and CDR2 (germline): LNHNV, YYDKDF (reference sequence). The V and J ends lost 1 base and 5 bases respectively, with 14 bases between them. This CDR3 is 16 amino acids long. The chain's CDR3 is CATSRVWTTSTGELFF. The CDR3 DNA reads as TGTGCCACCAGCAGAGTTTGGACTACTAGTACCGGGGAGCTGTTTTTT.

The chain carries TRBV5-1 and TRBJ2-5; 9 positions match TRBD1. The CDR3 is made up of 16 amino acids. The germline gives CDR1 SGHRS, CDR2 YFSETQ. Trimming took 2 bases from V and 5 from J; bases not matched to a gene: 10. DNA of the CDR3: TGCGCCAGCAGCTTCTCTAGGGGGACAGGGTTCGAGACCCAGTACTTC. It specifies CASSFSRGTGFETQYF.

The CDR3 here is CTSSQDRITASGVKETQYF. The CDR3 DNA reads TGCACCAGCAGCCAAGATCGAATAACAGCTAGCGGCGTGAAGGAGACCCAGTACTTC. V is TRBV1 and J is TRBJ2-5; the table's D call TRBD2 went unverified against the DNA. TRBV1 represents a pseudogene. This CDR3 is 19 amino acids long.

DNA of the CDR3: TGTGCCAGTAGTATCCGGGGGGCGGGAGGGATTCCTAACAATGAGCAGTTCTTC. Its protein is CASSIRGAGGIPNNEQFF. The chain carries TRBV19 and TRBJ2-1, with TRBD2 matching over 9 bases. J gave up 5 bases and V 3 bases, and 14 bases lay outside the gene matches. This CDR3 has 18 amino acids. Germline CDR1 LNHDA, CDR2 SQIVND (reference sequence).

This clone has only a few counts. This chain joins TRBV4-1 and TRBJ2-7, with D perhaps matching TRBD1 (6 bases). The ends were cut back, 4 bases at V and 2 bases at J, with 18 bases in the middle. Germline CDR1 and CDR2: MGHRA and YSYEKL. The CDR3 runs 16 residues. This CDR3 reads CASSPFYRVPTYEQYF. The DNA for the CDR3 is TGCGCCAGCAGCCCCTTCTACAGGGTGCCAACCTACGAGCAGTACTTC.

V gene TRBV5-4 combines with J gene TRBJ2-2, with TRBD1 identical over 9 bases. Germline loops: CDR1 SGHNT, CDR2 YYREEE (reference sequence). The CDR3 is made up of 14 amino acids. V dropped 4 bases and J dropped 6; count of bases not matched to a gene: 4. This CDR3 reads CASSRTGDAGELFF. The CDR3 DNA reads as TGTGCCAGCAGCCGGACAGGGGATGCCGGGGAGCTGTTTTTT.

The CDR3 sequence is CASTPGGAHNTGELFF. The CDR3 region has the DNA TGTGCCAGCACCCCCGGAGGGGCGCATAACACCGGGGAGCTGTTTTTT. The genes are TRBV7-3 and TRBJ2-2; tentatively, D is TRBD2 (6 bases). Germline assignment: CDR1 SGHTA and CDR2 FQGTGA. Between the trimmed V and J ends, which lost 7 bases and 2 bases, there was a span of 17 bases. This CDR3 is built from 16 residues.

This clone was seen a handful of times. The V gene is TRBV2, the J gene TRBJ1-2; D is uncertain. This CDR3 region has 13 residues. From germline, CDR1 is SNHLY and CDR2 FYNNEI. The germline V and J ends were trimmed by 7 bases and 0 bases, with 9 bases remaining between them. The DNA of the CDR3 is TGTGCCAGCATTATCTCAGCTAACTATGGCTACACCTTC. Protein: CASIISANYGYTF.

V is TRBV15 and J is TRBJ1-1; D unclear. Between the trimmed V and J ends, which lost 5 bases and 0 bases, there was a span of 19 bases. Germline CDR1 and CDR2: LNHNV and YYDKDF (reference sequence). This CDR3 has 17 amino acids. Here the CDR3 reads CATSGPGETALNTEAFF. The CDR3 DNA sequence: TGTGCCACCAGCGGGCCCGGGGAAACGGCGTTGAACACTGAAGCTTTCTTT. Using reference TRBV15 and TRBJ1-1 for the parts outside the CDR3, the full variable domain is DAMVIQNPRYQVTQFGKPVTLSCSQTLNHNVMYWYQQKSSQAPKLLFHYYDKDFNNEADTPDNFQSRRPNTSFCFLDIRSPGLGDTAMYLCATSGPGETALNTEAFFGQGTRLTVV.

This rearrangement joins TRBV27 to TRBJ1-5, with 8 bases that match TRBD1. The CDR3 is 14 residues long. With V trimmed by 6 bases and J by 6 bases, 7 bases remained unmatched. The V gene's germline CDR1 is MNHEY and CDR2 SMNVEV (reference sequence). DNA of the CDR3: TGTGCCAGCAGCGGACAGGGTGGCGGTCAGCCCCAGCATTTT. This encodes CASSGQGGGQPQHF.

The chain carries TRBV7-9 and TRBJ2-5, with TRBD2 as a possible D gene (5 bases). From germline, CDR1 is SEHNR and CDR2 FQNEAQ (reference sequence). The CDR3 totals 13 residues. Trimming left V 5 bases short and J 3 bases short, with 10 bases between. The CDR3 nucleotides read TGTGCCAGCAGCGACGCGGGTGAAGAGACCCAGTACTTC. It yields the protein CASSDAGEETQYF. Combining the CDR3 with reference TRBV7-9 and TRBJ2-5 gives the whole variable domain DTGVSQNPRHKITKRGQNVTFRCDPISEHNRLYWYRQTLGQGPEFLTYFQNEAQLEKSRLLSDRFSAERPKGSFSTLEIQRTEQGDSAMYLCASSDAGEETQYFGPGTRLLVL.

The rearrangement joins TRBV7-2 to TRBJ2-2; 13 nucleotides match TRBD2. V was pared by 5 bases and J by 5 bases, with 5 bases of the junction left unmatched. The CDR3 contains 16 residues. The germline V gene encodes CDR1 SGHTA and CDR2 FQGNSA. This CDR3 reads CASSPTSGRATGELFF. The CDR3 nucleotides are TGTGCCAGCAGCCCAACTAGCGGGAGGGCGACCGGGGAGCTGTTTTTT.

This rearrangement joins TRBV2 to TRBJ2-3, with 7 positions matching TRBD2. Germline CDR1 reads SNHLY; CDR2 reads FYNNEI. The CDR3 is 15 amino acids. The V gene end was trimmed by 1 base and the J gene end by 2 bases; junction bases not matched to a gene: 3. The CDR3 DNA reads as TGTGCCAGCAGTGAAGGGGGGACTATCACAGATACGCAGTATTTT. Protein: CASSEGGTITDTQYF.

This clone showed up just a few times. This sequence joins TRBV15 and TRBJ1-2; 10 nucleotides line up with TRBD1. Germline-derived CDR1 and CDR2 are LNHNV and YYDKDF (reference sequence). V dropped 1 base and J dropped 9; count of bases not matched to a gene: 5. The CDR3 is 14 residues long. CDR3 region: CATSRAGDRGSYTF. CDR3 nucleotide sequence: TGTGCCACCAGCAGAGCAGGGGACAGGGGAAGCTACACCTTC. Full variable domain (rest looked up from reference TRBV15 and TRBJ1-2): DAMVIQNPRYQVTQFGKPVTLSCSQTLNHNVMYWYQQKSSQAPKLLFHYYDKDFNNEADTPDNFQSRRPNTSFCFLDIRSPGLGDTAMYLCATSRAGDRGSYTFGSGTRLTVV.

This clone was counted once. The rearrangement joins TRBV3-1 (or the pseudogene TRBV3-2) to TRBJ2-1, with TRBD1 identical over 8 bases. CDR1 and CDR2 (germline): LGHDT, YNNKEL (reference sequence). The ends lost 4 bases at V and 8 bases at J; junction bases unmatched: 7. This CDR3 is 14 amino acids long. CDR3 sequence: CASSRQGLGDEQFF. The CDR3 region has the DNA TGTGCCAGCAGCCGACAGGGGTTAGGAGATGAGCAGTTCTTC.

This clone was detected once. The chain carries TRBV6-5 and TRBJ1-3; D possibly corresponds to TRBD1 (5 bases). Germline assignment: CDR1 MNHEY and CDR2 SVGAGI. The CDR3 has 15 residues. V dropped 5 bases and J dropped 0 bases, with 11 bases sitting between them. In DNA form, the CDR3 reads TGTGCCAGCAGTCCCCGGGGGGGCTCTGGAAACACCATATATTTT. Residues: CASSPRGGSGNTIYF.

This clone was picked up a small number of times. The V and J genes are TRBV18 and TRBJ2-7; 10 bases align to TRBD1. This CDR3 contains 18 residues. CDR1 and CDR2 from the germline V gene are KGHSH and LQKENI. V was pared by 3 bases and J by 3 bases, with 14 bases of the junction left unmatched. The CDR3 here is CASSPFIPRDRGFYEQYF. The CDR3 nucleotides read TGTGCCAGCTCACCCTTTATCCCCCGGGACAGGGGCTTCTACGAGCAGTACTTC.

V and J are TRBV1 and TRBJ2-2; TRBD2, as called in the table, went unchecked against the DNA. TRBV1 is a pseudogene. CDR3 length: 18 residues. The CDR3 DNA is TGCACCAGCAGCCAAACTAGCGGGGCTAATGGGAACACCGGGGAGCTGTTTTTT. This gives the protein CTSSQTSGANGNTGELFF.

This chain uses TRBV29-1 with TRBJ2-7; tentatively, D is TRBD1 (6 bases). Germline V gene lookup returns CDR1 SQVTM and CDR2 ANQGSEA. The CDR3 spans 11 residues. Trimming stripped 4 bases from V and 3 bases from J, with 7 bases between. The CDR3 sequence: CSVADSYEQYF. The DNA of the CDR3 is TGCAGCGTTGCGGACAGCTACGAGCAGTACTTC.

This chain uses TRBV5-1 with TRBJ1-6, with unresolved D. CDR1 and CDR2 from the germline V gene are SGHRS and YFSETQ. V was clipped by 0 bases and J by 3 bases, with 7 bases between them. There are 15 residues in the CDR3. DNA of the CDR3: TGCGCCAGCAGCTTGGACAGATACTATAATTCACCCCTCCACTTT. Amino acids: CASSLDRYYNSPLHF.